This T cell receptor (beta chain) was observed in a study of graft-versus-host responses after intestinal transplantation. Study at large: Recipients obtained multivisceral, liver-intestinal, or isolated intestinal transplants. All of the recipients had induction that used anti-thymocyte globulin, then tacrolimus and steroids for 2 to 3 years.

Clones were sequenced by immunoSEQ multiplex PCR, and TCRdb holds only the in-frame ones, with some missing. This sample has about 97,000 clones, with 75% to 95% found just once. Germline V gives CDR1 SGDLS, CDR2 YYNGEE. V lost 3 bases, J lost 2 bases, and 7 bases stayed unmatched. This CDR3 region has 16 residues. Notes on the study in general: Levels of circulating GvH clones at their peak were associated with early post-transplant HvG declines.

On this clone: Its matching antigen is unknown.

The chain joins TRBV9 to TRBJ2-3; 9 bases agree with TRBD1. This sample comprised PBMCs, obtained 450 to 480 days after intestinal transplant. This sequence was found in a human patient who received an intestinal transplant, so some T cells may come from the graft donor. CDR3: CASSESGTGTTDTQYF. CDR3 bases: TGTGCCAGCAGCGAGTCCGGGACAGGGACCACAGATACGCAGTATTTT.